These 23 T cell receptor beta chains originate from one sample sequenced in a study of blood T cell repertoires in COVID-19. Clones were read by immunoSEQ multiplex PCR, and TCRdb kept only the in-frame ones, dropping some. The data hold 75,000 to 95,000 clones, with 90% observed a single time. Sequenced input: peripheral blood. Receptor source: a man aged 55 to 70 with acute or convalescent COVID-19.

This sequence joins TRBV4-3 and TRBJ2-7; possible D gene TRBD2, 5 bases. Germline-derived CDR1 and CDR2 are LGHNA and YSLEER. The V gene lost 0 bases and the J gene lost 6 bases, with 12 bases spanning the gap. This CDR3 spans 14 amino acids. The CDR3 reads CASSQETEAGEQYF. The CDR3 DNA reads TGCGCCAGCAGCCAAGAGACTGAGGCGGGCGAGCAGTACTTC.

This chain connects TRBV9 to TRBJ2-2; maybe TRBD2 (6 bases). CDR3 length: 16 amino acids. The V and J ends lost 1 base and 4 bases respectively, with 14 bases between them. The germline V gene has CDR1 SGDLS and CDR2 YYNGEE. DNA of the CDR3: TGTGCCAGCAGCGTAAAGGGACTGGGGGGCACCGGGGAGCTGTTTTTT. This codes for CASSVKGLGGTGELFF.

This clone came up a few times. The gene calls are TRBV19 and TRBJ2-3; D is perhaps TRBD1 (5 bases). From germline, CDR1 is LNHDA and CDR2 SQIVND (reference sequence). V was cut by 4 bases and J by 7 bases, with 15 bases left in between. The CDR3 covers 14 residues. The CDR3 bases are TGTGCCAGTAGTAAGCAGGGTATCCCCCATACGCAGTATTTT. This sequence encodes CASSKQGIPHTQYF.

The CDR3 here is CASTGTLYQETQYF. CDR3 in DNA: TGCGCCAGCACCGGGACACTGTACCAAGAGACCCAGTACTTC. This rearrangement joins TRBV10-2 to TRBJ2-5; D perhaps matches TRBD1 (6 bases). V gave up 7 bases and J gave up 0 bases, with 12 bases separating them. From germline, CDR1 is WSHSY and CDR2 SAAADI. This CDR3 is built from 14 residues.

The chain combines TRBV28 with TRBJ2-7; possibly TRBD2 for D (5 bases). Looked up from germline, CDR1 is MDHEN and CDR2 is SYDVKM. The CDR3 sequence is 11 residues long. V was cut by 5 bases and J by 5 bases, with 7 bases left in between. In nucleotides, the CDR3 is TGTGCCAGCAGTCTACTAGACGAGCAGTACTTC. It specifies CASSLLDEQYF.

The gene calls are TRBV12-5 and TRBJ2-1; the match to TRBD2 covers 10 bases. V dropped 0 bases and J dropped 0; count of bases not matched to a gene: 11. CDR1 is LGHNT and CDR2 is FRNRAP in the germline V gene. This CDR3 is 20 amino acids long. CDR3 loop: CASGLVGLAVERNSYNEQFF. In DNA form, the CDR3 reads TGTGCTAGTGGTTTGGTTGGACTAGCGGTAGAAAGGAACTCCTACAATGAGCAGTTCTTC.

CDR3: CSVKDLEEQYF. The DNA for the CDR3 is TGCAGTGTAAAGGATTTGGAGGAGCAGTACTTC. The chain carries TRBV20-1 and TRBJ2-7; D is undetermined. The CDR3 has 11 residues. V gave up 7 bases and J gave up 7 bases, with 14 bases separating them. Germline assignment: CDR1 DFQATT and CDR2 SNEGSKA (reference sequence).

This clone was detected only once. The chain employs TRBV6-5 and TRBJ1-1; 7 bases agree with TRBD1. This CDR3 comprises 11 residues. After removal of 7 bases from V and 4 bases from J, the junction contained 0 bases not matched to a gene. CDR1 and CDR2 (germline): MNHEY, SVGAGI. This CDR3 is CASNRGTEAFF. The CDR3 DNA reads TGTGCCAGCAACAGGGGCACTGAAGCTTTCTTT.

The J gene is TRBJ2-3, the V gene TRBV9; the D gene is possibly TRBD2 (6 bases). In germline, CDR1 is SGDLS, CDR2 YYNGEE. The CDR3 loop spans 15 amino acids. The germline V and J ends were trimmed by 5 bases and 1 base, with 14 bases remaining between them. The CDR3 region is CASREEGPGTDTQYF. CDR3 sequence (DNA): TGTGCCAGCAGAGAGGAGGGCCCTGGCACAGATACGCAGTATTTT.

The chain couples TRBV5-1 to TRBJ1-4; 11 bases line up with TRBD1. From germline, CDR1 is SGHRS and CDR2 YFSETQ. The V gene end was trimmed by 4 bases and the J gene end by 7 bases; junction bases not matched to a gene: 9. The CDR3 sequence is 16 residues long. CDR3 loop: CASSGGTGTGGEKLFF. Here the CDR3 DNA reads TGCGCCAGCAGCGGAGGAACTGGGACAGGGGGTGAAAAACTGTTTTTT.

The chain recombines TRBV2 with TRBJ1-3, with D possibly TRBD1 on 6 matching bases. The V end lost 6 bases, the J end lost 0 bases, and 9 bases lay between the germline ends. The CDR3 runs to 14 residues. CDR1 is SNHLY, CDR2 FYNNEI, per germline. Here the CDR3 DNA reads TGTGCCAGCAGCGCAGGGGTCTCTGGAAACACCATATATTTT. Its protein is CASSAGVSGNTIYF.

The chain joins TRBV27 to TRBJ1-2; D gene ambiguous. Germline V gene sequence: CDR1 MNHEY, CDR2 SMNVEV (reference sequence). The CDR3 spans 11 residues. V was shortened by 8 bases and J by 3 bases, with 7 bases between the two germline ends. The CDR3 loop reads CASGPYYGYTF. The CDR3 DNA reads as TGTGCCAGCGGCCCGTACTATGGCTACACCTTC.

This chain connects TRBV7-9 to TRBJ2-2, with TRBD1 matching over 12 bases. V lost 1 base and J lost 4; bases outside the gene matches: 4. The CDR3 sequence is 17 residues long. Germline V lookup: CDR1 SEHNR, CDR2 FQNEAQ (reference sequence). In DNA, the CDR3 is TGTGCCAGCAGCTTAGTGGGACAGGGGGCGCGCACCGGGGAGCTGTTTTTT. As protein: CASSLVGQGARTGELFF. Supplemented by reference TRBV7-9 and TRBJ2-2, the full variable domain reads DTGVSQNPRHKITKRGQNVTFRCDPISEHNRLYWYRQTLGQGPEFLTYFQNEAQLEKSRLLSDRFSAERPKGSFSTLEIQRTEQGDSAMYLCASSLVGQGARTGELFFGEGSRLTVL.

This chain joins TRBV27 and TRBJ2-1, with a possible D match to TRBD2 (6 bases). The CDR3 runs 15 residues. The V gene's germline CDR1 is MNHEY and CDR2 SMNVEV (reference sequence). V was trimmed by 2 bases and J by 0 bases, leaving 8 bases between them. The CDR3 sequence is CASSLGGTSYNEQFF. CDR3 coding DNA: TGTGCCAGCAGTTTAGGCGGGACCTCCTACAATGAGCAGTTCTTC.

The chain uses TRBV25-1 and TRBJ2-5, with 11 nucleotides matching TRBD1. Per the germline V gene, CDR1 is MGHDK and CDR2 is SYGVNS. V lost 0 bases and J lost 3; bases outside the gene matches: 6. This CDR3 spans 17 amino acids. The CDR3 sequence is CASSEYGGQGAKETQYF. The CDR3 region has the DNA TGTGCCAGCAGTGAATATGGAGGACAGGGGGCCAAAGAGACCCAGTACTTC.

CDR3 region: CASSFLGGGSTGELFF. The CDR3 nucleotides are TGCGCCAGCAGCTTCCTGGGAGGAGGGAGCACCGGGGAGCTGTTTTTT. The rearrangement uses TRBV5-1 and TRBJ2-2; a possible D gene is TRBD2 (6 bases). Trimming removed 2 bases at V and 4 bases at J, with 15 bases between. Germline CDR1 and CDR2: SGHRS and YFSETQ. This CDR3 is built from 16 residues. Full variable domain (missing parts from reference TRBV5-1 and TRBJ2-2): KAGVTQTPRYLIKTRGQQVTLSCSPISGHRSVSWYQQTPGQGLQFLFEYFSETQRNKGNFPGRFSGRQFSNSRSEMNVSTLELGDSALYLCASSFLGGGSTGELFFGEGSRLTVL.

The chain carries TRBV29-1 and TRBJ2-3; D may be TRBD2 (5 bases). The CDR3 totals 12 residues. Trimming cost V 2 bases and J 7 bases, with 10 bases left between them. Germline CDR1 and CDR2: SQVTM and ANQGSEA. CDR3 in DNA: TGCAGCGTTGAACCGGGGTCGTATACGCAGTATTTT. Translating gives CSVEPGSYTQYF.

This clone was detected only a few times. The chain combines TRBV28 with TRBJ2-2; tentative D call: TRBD2 (5 bases). CDR1 is MDHEN and CDR2 is SYDVKM in the germline V gene. V lost 6 bases, J lost 4 bases, and 9 bases lay in between. This CDR3 is built from 13 residues. The CDR3 nucleotides are TGTGCCAGCAGACCAACTAGCACCGGGGAGCTGTTTTTT. This translates into CASRPTSTGELFF. Using reference TRBV28 and TRBJ2-2 for the parts outside the CDR3, the full variable domain is DVKVTQSSRYLVKRTGEKVFLECVQDMDHENMFWYRQDPGLGLRLIYFSYDVKMKEKGDIPEGYSVSREKKERFSLILESASTNQTSMYLCASRPTSTGELFFGEGSRLTVL.

This chain uses TRBV29-1 with TRBJ2-3; TRBD2 agrees at 7 bases. Trimming cost V 4 bases and J 3 bases; bases outside gene matches: 7. The V gene's germline CDR1 is SQVTM and CDR2 ANQGSEA. The length of the CDR3 is 14 residues. The DNA of the CDR3 is TGCAGCGTTGTAGCCGGACTAGTAACAGATACGCAGTATTTT. This gives the protein CSVVAGLVTDTQYF.

The V and J genes are TRBV18 and TRBJ2-1, with 14 nucleotides matching TRBD2. Germline assignment: CDR1 KGHSH and CDR2 LQKENI. The CDR3 totals 15 residues. The trim removed 5 bases at V and 8 bases at J, leaving 5 bases unmatched. This chain's CDR3 is CASSATSGRGDEQFF. In DNA form, the CDR3 reads TGTGCCAGCTCAGCGACTAGCGGGAGGGGAGATGAGCAGTTCTTC.

The chain joins TRBV7-6 to TRBJ2-7; TRBD2 agrees at 11 bases. V gave up 4 bases and J gave up 4 bases; unmatched junction bases: 6. Germline CDR1 reads SGHVS; CDR2 reads FNYEAQ. The CDR3 extends over 15 amino acids. For the CDR3, the DNA is TGTGCCAGCAGCTCTAAGACTAGCGGGATGTACGAGCAGTACTTC. It translates to CASSSKTSGMYEQYF.

The chain recombines TRBV28 with TRBJ1-6, with D maybe TRBD1 (5 bases). The germline CDR1 and CDR2 sequences are MDHEN and SYDVKM. Trimming removed 3 bases from V and 8 bases from J, with 11 bases in between. This CDR3 contains 14 residues. The CDR3 sequence: CASSFIGGYSPLHF. DNA of the CDR3: TGTGCCAGCAGTTTTATCGGGGGTTATTCACCCCTCCACTTT.

The chain uses TRBV19 and TRBJ2-3; 11 bases line up with TRBD2. Germline CDR1 is LNHDA and CDR2 is SQIVND (reference sequence). The CDR3 totals 16 residues. The V and J ends lost 3 bases and 4 bases, in that order; junction bases with no gene match: 6. This CDR3 is CASSMGTSGDPDTQYF. In DNA form, the CDR3 reads TGTGCCAGTAGTATGGGGACTAGCGGAGACCCAGATACGCAGTATTTT.